The entry that follows covers one T cell receptor (beta chain) sequence. Antigen unknown. The data originate from a study of blood T cells in healthy people across ages. General observations from the study: The long-lived group displayed more naive CD4+ cells, plus higher diversity, than the aged donors did.

Between the trimmed V and J ends, which lost 0 bases and 2 bases, there was a span of 11 bases. This CDR3 spans 15 amino acids. In germline, CDR1 is MNHEY, CDR2 SMNVEV (reference sequence). For the second PCR, which ran for about 7 to 12 cycles, a sample-barcoded 5' primer and a J-beta primer mix were used. In TCRdb, the 5' RACE reads were re-called with MiXCR into one record per CDR3 protein. The table includes hundreds of thousands of distinct CDR3 sequences, around 26% detected once. Extracted total RNA amounted to at least 5.5 micrograms for each sample. V is TRBV27 and J is TRBJ2-7; D possibly corresponds to TRBD2 (6 bases). The material sequenced was blood. This receptor was obtained from an elderly woman in good health. CDR3 DNA sequence: TGTGCCAGCAGTTTATCTGGCGGGGTGACCTACGAGCAGTACTTC. It yields the protein CASSLSGGVTYEQYF.